This TCR beta chain was captured in a study of graft-versus-host responses after intestinal transplantation listed by TCRdb under 2021. In terms of the full investigation: The transplants that recipients got were multivisceral, liver-intestinal, or isolated intestinal. Every recipient was given anti-thymocyte globulin induction, followed by around three years of maintenance tacrolimus and steroids. After intestinal transplantation, graft-versus-host and host-versus-graft alloreactive T cell clones were followed in the graft, circulation and bone marrow using bulk TCR-beta CDR3 sequencing. The cohort enrolled 24 intestinal transplant recipients, one of whom was a retransplant, and a few patients without pretransplant specimens were excluded. Alloreactive clones were identified by sequencing pre-transplant mixed lymphocyte reaction products and comparing these products with unstimulated pre-transplant donor and recipient T cells. Donor T cell macrochimerism was defined as a peak of at least 4% donor T cells among recipient peripheral blood mononuclear cells. Instead of going to the commercial service, samples from a few later patients were sequenced in-house on an Illumina MiSeq and processed with MiXCR. General findings and caveats noted by the study authors: GvH clones were found in recipient bone marrow, and some of the GvH clones appeared earlier in ileal mucosa or blood, which is consistent with an intestinal mucosal origin. Early after transplant, peak levels of circulating GvH clones were found to be associated with declines in HvG clones. Conclusions were limited by the relatively low number and heterogeneity of intestinal transplant patients. In patients with donor T cell macrochimerism, the allografts had high GvH to HvG T cell clonal ratios.

The receptor library was made with the immunoSEQ multiplex PCR assay. For most patients, genomic DNA was isolated with the Qiagen DNeasy Blood and Tissue Kit and shipped frozen to Adaptive Biotechnologies for TCR sequencing. For most patients, high-throughput TCR-beta CDR3 sequencing of genomic DNA was performed by Adaptive Biotechnologies. In the original analysis: Adaptive's ImmunoSEQ software supplied the TCR sequencing data for 15 to 20 patients, while MiXCR and VDJtools were used to process a few other patients. CD4 versus CD8 sorting errors were corrected by removing sequences found in both subsets at a frequency ratio below 5:1. CDR3 nucleotide sequences shared between donor and recipient were removed because their origin could not be assigned. At least 2-fold expansion over unstimulated cells and a minimum CFSE-low frequency of 0.002% (template counts) or 0.001% (read counts) were required for clones to be classified as alloreactive. A clone was considered mappable if detected in the sequenced pre-transplant spleen, lymph node, or MLR CFSE-low populations of the donor or recipient. The cumulative frequency of alloreactive clones was calculated as a percentage of all sequences, weighted by copy number. The clones in this table, taken by TCRdb from immuneACCESS, are in-frame only. Not every clone is retained; where verified, under half of the shortfall comes from an unresolved V gene, and the cause of the rest is unknown. The V and J calls and clone size come from that table; D and trimming were worked out from the DNA. The sample table holds over 100,000 clones, of which around 95% were seen once. The ten largest clones capture over 2.5% of the sample.

According to the germline V gene (reference sequence), CDR1 reads MNHEY and CDR2 reads SMNVEV. At the junction V is shortened by 6 bases and J by 4 bases, with 15 bases in between. The CDR3 sequence holds 15 residues, the cysteine and phenylalanine included. The kept DNA is CDR3 alone, 45 bases in frame from the first base. The time point label corresponds to: cells obtained before transplantation from donor or recipient. CD3+CD4+ and CD3+CD8+ populations were FACS-sorted from unstimulated pre-transplant donor and recipient cells taken from spleen or lymph nodes. On this clone: The antigen it binds to is not known. No much larger clone exists at a distance of one base, and base qualities are not known.

The chain is encoded by TRBV27 joined to TRBJ2-2; a tentative D match to TRBD1 spans 6 bases. The source is a human donor who received an intestinal transplant. The sequences come from unstimulated CD8+ T cells sorted from spleen or lymph node cells, collected before intestinal transplant. The CDR3 sequence is CASRNPGQATGELFF. In nucleotide form, the sequence is TGTGCCAGCAGGAACCCGGGACAAGCCACCGGGGAGCTGTTTTTT.